This T cell receptor beta chain stems from a study of cytotoxic CD8 clonotypes in ibrutinib-treated CLL. Findings and caveats of the study: Baseline clonality, above age-matched healthy donor levels, tracked circulating CD8+ T-cell counts.

CDR3 length: 14 residues. The germline gives CDR1 MNHEY, CDR2 SMNVEV (reference sequence). V gave up 6 bases and J gave up 4 bases, with 16 bases separating them. This table comes from immunoSEQ multiplex PCR, and its TCRdb copy is limited to in-frame clones, with some not included. The table includes fewer than 50,000 clones, approximately 50% detected once. Of note for this clone: Its antigen is currently unknown.

This chain joins TRBV27 and TRBJ2-7; a possible D gene is TRBD2 (5 bases). Specimen: PBMCs, collected after 12 months of ibrutinib treatment. The TCR comes from a human donor with chronic lymphocytic leukemia. CDR3 bases: TGTGCCAGCAGGCACAATCACGGCGGGTACGAGCAGTACTTC. Translated: CASRHNHGGYEQYF.